This T cell receptor (beta chain) comes out of a study of cytotoxic CD8 clonotypes in ibrutinib-treated CLL. Background on the study: Patients: more than 10 relapsed/refractory, about 14 treatment-naive, 17 IGHV unmutated. Notes on the study in general: For progressing versus sustained-remission patients, sampling times were not the same. At progression, clonality fell back toward baseline after rising at ibrutinib response.

The ends lost 7 bases at V and 0 bases at J; junction bases unmatched: 3. CDR3 length equals 15 residues. CDR1 is LNHDA and CDR2 is SQIVND in the germline V gene (reference sequence). The method was immunoSEQ multiplex PCR; TCRdb's version includes in-frame clones alone and lacks a portion of them. The repertoire holds more than 110,000 clones, with 76% as singletons. About this clone: Its antigen is undetermined.

The sequences come from PBMCs, collected after 24 months of ibrutinib treatment. The origin of this receptor is a human donor with chronic lymphocytic leukemia. This chain connects TRBV19 to TRBJ2-3; TRBD2 agrees at 11 bases. CDR3 amino acids: CASTSSGRSTDTQYF. The DNA for the CDR3 is TGTGCCAGTACCTCTAGCGGGAGGAGCACAGATACGCAGTATTTT.